The 2 T cell receptor beta chains reported below all come from one sample, sequenced in a study of T cell responses to AZD1222 COVID-19 vaccine. Sequenced by immunoSEQ multiplex PCR; TCRdb stores in-frame clones only, minus some. The data show approximately 130,000 clones, 80% to 95% seen once. This specimen consisted of peripheral blood, obtained on day 0 of AZD1222 vaccination. The receptors originated from an adult in good health.

V and J are TRBV5-1 and TRBJ1-2; 8 nucleotides match TRBD1. The CDR3 runs 15 residues. The germline gives CDR1 SGHRS, CDR2 YFSETQ. With 1 base clipped from V and 0 bases from J, the junction kept 2 bases outside the gene matches. The chain's CDR3 is CASSLQGAPNYGYTF. The CDR3, as DNA: TGCGCCAGCAGCTTGCAGGGGGCGCCTAACTATGGCTACACCTTC.

The chain combines TRBV29-1 with TRBJ1-1; D is unresolved. Germline CDR1 SQVTM, CDR2 ANQGSEA. The CDR3 covers 11 residues. V lost 3 bases, J lost 3 bases, and 5 bases lay in between. The chain's CDR3 is CSVDSYTEAFF. DNA for the CDR3: TGCAGCGTTGACTCTTACACTGAAGCTTTCTTT.